Only a few counts were recorded for the clone carrying this TCR beta chain. These data come from a study of blood T cells in healthy people across ages. The germline gives CDR1 SGHRS, CDR2 YFSETQ. The CDR3 consists of 13 residues. The second PCR ran roughly 6 to 11 cycles with a sample-barcoded 5' primer and J-beta primers. One entry per CDR3 protein, called by TCRdb with MiXCR from the 5' RACE reads. Of 800,000 to 950,000 distinct CDR3 sequences in the sample, 30% to 45% were seen once. Specimen: blood. This TCR was sampled from a man aged 18-30 years in good health. The chain uses TRBV5-1 and TRBJ2-5; no firm D call. The J call could be wrong; TRBJ2-7 is a better fit for the DNA end. CDR3 in amino acids: CASSLGGPNEQYF. CDR3 bases: TGCGCCAGCAGCTTGGGCGGCCCCAACGAGCAGTACTTC.